A single sample is the source of the 27 T cell receptor beta chains below, sequenced in a study of T cells after yellow fever vaccination. TCRdb passed the 5' RACE reads through MiXCR, listing each CDR3 protein once. The data contain approximately 120,000 distinct CDR3 sequences, about 16% of them singletons. The sequencing here drew on CD8+ T cells sorted from PBMCs, taken 5 days after the yellow fever booster vaccination. The receptors derive from a man aged 18 to 30 who received the YFV17D yellow fever vaccine.

This clonotype was detected only a few times. This sequence joins TRBV4-3 and TRBJ2-5, with unresolved D. The V gene's germline CDR1 is LGHNA and CDR2 YSLEER. With 1 base removed from V and 5 bases from J, the gap between germline ends came to 8 bases. The CDR3 spans 13 residues. As DNA, the CDR3 is TGCGCCAGCAGCCAAGGGGAACGGGAGACCCAGTACTTC. Protein sequence: CASSQGERETQYF.

This clonotype is a singleton in its sample. The gene calls are TRBV7-9 and TRBJ1-4, with D perhaps TRBD1 (6 bases). There are 15 residues in the CDR3. Germline CDR1 reads SEHNR; CDR2 reads FQNEAQ (reference sequence). Trimming cost V 5 bases and J 0 bases, with 10 bases left between them. The CDR3 sequence is CASSEDSATNEKLFF. The CDR3 nucleotides are TGTGCCAGCAGCGAGGACAGTGCAACTAATGAAAAACTGTTTTTT.

In this sample, this clonotype turned up once. V gene TRBV4-1 combines with J gene TRBJ2-2; 7 nucleotides match TRBD1. The CDR3 sequence is 16 residues long. J lost 4 bases, V lost 2 bases, and 7 bases had no gene match. CDR1 and CDR2 from the germline V gene are MGHRA and YSYEKL. CDR3: CASSQQGQRSTGELFF. The CDR3 region has the DNA TGCGCCAGCAGCCAACAGGGACAGCGAAGCACCGGGGAGCTGTTTTTT.

This chain uses TRBV9 with TRBJ2-7, with TRBD1 matching 8 bases. This CDR3 spans 15 amino acids. The germline CDR1 and CDR2 sequences are SGDLS and YYNGEE. Trimming cost V 4 bases and J 5 bases; bases outside gene matches: 11. For the CDR3, the DNA is TGTGCCAGCAGCCCCGGCCGAGGACAGGGAAACGAGCAGTACTTC. It translates to CASSPGRGQGNEQYF.

This clonotype was recorded a few times. The rearrangement joins TRBV4-2 to TRBJ2-3; 10 positions agree with TRBD2. The CDR3 sequence is 18 residues long. Germline V gene lookup returns CDR1 LGHNA and CDR2 YNFKEQ. Germline trimming cut 3 bases from V and 2 bases from J; bases unmatched to any gene: 11. CDR3 nucleotides: TGTGCCAGCAGCCAGGATCCCTGGACTAGCGGAACCACAGATACGCAGTATTTT. Protein product: CASSQDPWTSGTTDTQYF.

V is TRBV7-9 and J is TRBJ2-5; TRBD1 matches at 9 bases. The CDR3 has 14 residues. Germline V CDR1 and CDR2: SEHNR, FQNEAQ (reference sequence). The J segment lost 2 bases and the V segment lost 6 bases, leaving 4 bases of the junction unmatched. In nucleotides, the CDR3 is TGTGCCAGCAGTACCGGGACAGGGCAAGAGACCCAGTACTTC. Encoded protein: CASSTGTGQETQYF.

A few counts support this clonotype. The V call is TRBV3-2, the J call TRBJ2-4; the table's D gene call, TRBD1, was not cross checked with the DNA. TRBV3-2 is flagged as a pseudogene. The CDR3 covers 17 residues. CDR3 in amino acids: CASSQEQGRQGKNIQYF. CDR3 nucleotides: TGTGCCAGCAGCCAAGAGCAGGGAAGACAGGGGAAAAACATTCAGTACTTC.

This clonotype was seen a handful of times. The chain links TRBV5-5 to TRBJ2-7, with 9 nucleotides matching TRBD1. CDR3 length equals 14 residues. Trimming took 3 bases from V and 5 from J; bases not matched to a gene: 6. Germline CDR1 reads SGHKS; CDR2 reads YYEKEE (reference sequence). This CDR3 is CASSYPGTGNEQYV. CDR3 in DNA: TGTGCCAGCAGCTACCCCGGGACAGGGAACGAGCAGTACGTC.

This clonotype occurred a few times. The chain joins TRBV11-2 to TRBJ2-3; D not resolved. V lost 3 bases, J lost 0 bases, and 10 bases lay in between. Germline lookup yields CDR1 SGHAT and CDR2 FQNNGV. The CDR3 runs to 15 residues. CDR3 amino acids: CASSFRDTSTDTQYF. Written as DNA, the CDR3 is TGTGCCAGCAGCTTTAGGGATACTAGCACAGATACGCAGTATTTT. Looking up the rest from reference TRBV11-2 and TRBJ2-3 gives the full variable domain: EAGVAQSPRYKIIEKRQSVAFWCNPISGHATLYWYQQILGQGPKLLIQFQNNGVVDDSQLPKDRFSAERLKGVDSTLKIQPAKLEDSAVYLCASSFRDTSTDTQYFGPGTRLTVL.

This clonotype was counted a few times. The CDR3: CASSHRGMEVAQYF. CDR3 sequence (DNA): TGCGCCAGCAGCCATCGTGGTATGGAAGTGGCGCAGTATTTT. The chain links TRBV4-1 to TRBJ2-3; no clear D. The V end was cut by 3 bases, the J end by 10 bases, with 17 bases between. This CDR3 comprises 14 residues. Germline assignment: CDR1 MGHRA and CDR2 YSYEKL.

The V call is TRBV12-3 or TRBV12-4, the J call TRBJ2-5; possibly TRBD1 for D (6 bases). V gave up 2 bases and J gave up 5 bases, with 18 bases separating them. The CDR3 has 16 residues. The CDR3 is CASSLYRVMAGETQYF. For the CDR3, the DNA is TGTGCCAGCAGTTTATACAGGGTAATGGCTGGGGAGACCCAGTACTTC.

This clonotype was observed at least ten times. The chain's CDR3 is CASSERGGDTGELFF. For the CDR3, the DNA is TGTGCCAGCAGTGAGCGGGGGGGCGACACCGGGGAGCTGTTTTTT. V is TRBV6-4 and J is TRBJ2-2, with 9 bases that match TRBD2. CDR1 MRHNA and CDR2 SNTAGT come from the germline V gene. Unmatched junction bases numbered 2, after V lost 3 bases and J lost 3 bases. The CDR3 consists of 15 residues.

The chain carries TRBV7-9 and TRBJ2-2, with D unresolved. The V end lost 5 bases, the J end lost 5 bases, and 12 bases lay between the germline ends. The germline gives CDR1 SEHNR, CDR2 FQNEAQ (reference sequence). The CDR3 sequence is 14 residues long. The DNA for the CDR3 is TGTGCCAGCAGCCCCCCTATCTCAACCGGGGAGCTGTTTTTT. Protein sequence: CASSPPISTGELFF.

This sequence joins TRBV4-1 and TRBJ2-3; 16 bases align to TRBD2. The ends lost 1 base at V and 2 bases at J; junction bases unmatched: 9. This CDR3 spans 20 amino acids. Looked up from germline, CDR1 is MGHRA and CDR2 is YSYEKL. CDR3 nucleotide sequence: TGCGCCAGCAGCCAAGTTATATCCGGGACTAGCGGGGGGGCCACAGATACGCAGTATTTT. Amino acid sequence: CASSQVISGTSGGATDTQYF.

This clonotype was counted once. V and J are TRBV29-1 and TRBJ2-1, with D tentatively TRBD1 (6 bases). Trimming removed 5 bases at V and 6 bases at J, with 8 bases between. The length of the CDR3 is 11 residues. Germline CDR1 SQVTM, CDR2 ANQGSEA. This CDR3 is CSVSRGNEQFF. In DNA, the CDR3 is TGCAGCGTTTCCAGGGGCAATGAGCAGTTCTTC.

In its sample, this clonotype was seen a few times. The chain joins TRBV4-1 to TRBJ2-2; perhaps D is TRBD1 or TRBD2 (5 bases each). This CDR3 is built from 18 residues. V was clipped by 0 bases and J by 7 bases, with 21 bases between them. Per the germline V gene, CDR1 is MGHRA and CDR2 is YSYEKL. The CDR3 bases are TGCGCCAGCAGCCAAGAGTCAGGGCTCGCCTCGAGGGGCGGGGAGCTGTTTTTT. The encoded protein is CASSQESGLASRGGELFF.

This clonotype was found many times. The J gene is TRBJ2-3, the V gene TRBV12-3 or TRBV12-4; 9 bases align to TRBD2. CDR3 size: 16 residues. With V trimmed by 4 bases and J by 6 bases, 11 bases remained unmatched. The CDR3 DNA is TGTGCCAGCAGTTATAGTTGGCTAGCGGGGACGGATACGCAGTATTTT. It specifies CASSYSWLAGTDTQYF.

J is TRBJ2-1 and V is TRBV10-1, with D possibly matching TRBD2 (6 bases). CDR1 WNHNN and CDR2 SYGVQD come from the germline V gene (reference sequence). CDR3 length: 14 residues. Trimming left V 4 bases short and J 9 bases short, with 16 bases between. The chain's CDR3 is CASSVRGRRGEQFF. The CDR3 DNA is TGCGCCAGCAGTGTGCGGGGCCGTCGCGGTGAGCAGTTCTTC.

This chain links TRBV29-1 with TRBJ1-2, with a possible D match to TRBD1 (5 bases). Per germline, CDR1 SQVTM and CDR2 ANQGSEA. CDR3 length equals 14 residues. V lost 7 bases and J 4 bases, leaving 19 bases between the germline ends. This CDR3 is CSGAGTDDPYGYTF. In nucleotides, the CDR3 is TGCAGCGGGGCCGGGACCGACGACCCCTATGGCTACACCTTC.

CDR3 nucleotides: TGTGCCAGCAGCCTCCGGACTAGCGGGGCGGTAAATGAGCAGTTCTTC. Amino acid sequence: CASSLRTSGAVNEQFF. The V call is TRBV11-2, the J call TRBJ2-1, with TRBD2 matching over 12 bases. CDR1 and CDR2 from the germline V gene are SGHAT and FQNNGV. CDR3 length equals 16 residues. V shed 5 bases, J shed 7 bases, and the junction held 9 bases outside the gene matches. The entire variable domain, with the rest obtained from reference TRBV11-2 and TRBJ2-1, is as follows: EAGVAQSPRYKIIEKRQSVAFWCNPISGHATLYWYQQILGQGPKLLIQFQNNGVVDDSQLPKDRFSAERLKGVDSTLKIQPAKLEDSAVYLCASSLRTSGAVNEQFFGPGTRLTVL.

This clonotype was picked up a small number of times. A read error may account for a junction end that differs from germline. The CDR3, as DNA: TGTGCTAGCAGCTTAACGGCAGGCGGTTACAATGAGCAGTTCTTC. Encoded protein: CASSLTAGGYNEQFF. The chain has TRBV7-7 and TRBJ2-1; no reliable D call. The CDR3 has 15 residues. Germline CDR1 reads SSHAT; CDR2 reads FNYEAQ (reference sequence).

The genes are TRBV14 and TRBJ2-3; D not certain. The CDR3 has 16 amino acids. Germline CDR1 reads SGHDN; CDR2 reads FVKESK. V was cut by 0 bases and J by 1 base, with 11 bases left in between. The CDR3 DNA reads as TGTGCCAGCAGCCAAGAACACGCCTGGGGCACAGATACGCAGTATTTT. Its protein is CASSQEHAWGTDTQYF.

By frequency in the sample, this clonotype is medium-sized (0.01 to 0.1%). The gene calls are TRBV9 and TRBJ2-7; D might be TRBD1 (5 bases). CDR3 length: 15 amino acids. From germline, CDR1 is SGDLS and CDR2 YYNGEE. Between the trimmed V and J ends, which lost 0 bases and 2 bases, there was a span of 12 bases. Here the CDR3 DNA reads TGTGCCAGCAGCGTAGGGCAGGGCTTAACCTACGAGCAGTACTTC. This translates into CASSVGQGLTYEQYF. The entire variable domain, with the rest obtained from reference TRBV9 and TRBJ2-7, is as follows: DSGVTQTPKHLITATGQRVTLRCSPRSGDLSVYWYQQSLDQGLQFLIQYYNGEERAKGNILERFSAQQFPDLHSELNLSSLELGDSALYFCASSVGQGLTYEQYFGPGTRLTVT.

This clonotype was detected only a few times. The V and J genes are TRBV28 and TRBJ2-2; 7 nucleotides match TRBD2. The CDR3 has 15 residues. Germline V gives CDR1 MDHEN, CDR2 SYDVKM. Trimming cost V 6 bases and J 0 bases; bases outside gene matches: 4. The CDR3 here is CASRGGTTNTGELFF. The DNA of the CDR3 is TGTGCCAGCAGGGGGGGGACTACGAACACCGGGGAGCTGTTTTTT.

This clonotype was observed a few times. The chain links TRBV20-1 to TRBJ2-5; D tentatively reads TRBD1 or TRBD2 (5 bases each). Germline V lookup: CDR1 DFQATT, CDR2 SNEGSKA (reference sequence). This CDR3 spans 15 amino acids. The V and J ends lost 4 bases and 5 bases respectively, with 20 bases between them. CDR3 in amino acids: CSATSRDEIWETQYF. CDR3 coding DNA: TGCAGTGCTACCAGCCGGGACGAGATTTGGGAGACCCAGTACTTC.

This clonotype has more than one count but fewer than ten. This chain links TRBV20-1 with TRBJ2-1; 9 nucleotides agree with TRBD2. Losses at the gene ends were 2 bases for V and 10 bases for J; bases not matched to a gene: 12. Germline CDR1 reads DFQATT; CDR2 reads SNEGSKA (reference sequence). The CDR3 is 15 amino acids. CDR3 amino acids: CSARSTGTSFDEQFF. The CDR3, as DNA: TGCAGTGCTAGATCAACCGGGACTAGCTTCGACGAGCAGTTCTTC.

This clonotype was seen a handful of times. The rearrangement links TRBV4-2 to TRBJ1-5; TRBD1 is a possible D gene (5 bases). Trimming took off 0 bases at V and 2 bases at J, with 11 bases between the two ends. The CDR3 loop spans 16 amino acids. Germline V lookup: CDR1 LGHNA, CDR2 YNFKEQ. The CDR3 DNA reads TGTGCCAGCAGCCAAGAGCATGGAGGGGGCAATCAGCCCCAGCATTTT. Encoded protein: CASSQEHGGGNQPQHF.